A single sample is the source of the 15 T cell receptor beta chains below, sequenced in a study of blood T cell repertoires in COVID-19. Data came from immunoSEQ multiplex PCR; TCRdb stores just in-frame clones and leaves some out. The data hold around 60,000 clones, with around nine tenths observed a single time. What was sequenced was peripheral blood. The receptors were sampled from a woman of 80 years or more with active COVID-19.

This chain's CDR3 is CASSRTGDQETQYF. Here the CDR3 DNA reads TGTGCCAGCAGCCGAACAGGGGACCAAGAGACCCAGTACTTC. The chain has TRBV7-9 and TRBJ2-5; 7 bases are shared with TRBD1. The germline CDR1 and CDR2 sequences are SEHNR and FQNEAQ (reference sequence). The V gene end was trimmed by 5 bases and the J gene end by 0 bases; junction bases not matched to a gene: 3. The CDR3 totals 14 residues.

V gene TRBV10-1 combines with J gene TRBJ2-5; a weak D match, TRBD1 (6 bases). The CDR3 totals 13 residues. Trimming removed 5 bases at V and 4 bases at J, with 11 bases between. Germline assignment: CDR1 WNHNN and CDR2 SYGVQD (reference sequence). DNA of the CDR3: TGCGCCAGCAGTCAGGGGTTCGGAGAGACCCAGTACTTC. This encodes CASSQGFGETQYF.

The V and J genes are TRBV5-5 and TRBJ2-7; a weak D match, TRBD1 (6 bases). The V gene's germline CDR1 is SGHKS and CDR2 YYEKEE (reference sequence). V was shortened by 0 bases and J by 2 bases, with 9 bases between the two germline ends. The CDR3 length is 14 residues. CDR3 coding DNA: TGTGCCAGCAGCTTGGCAGGGGATGCCTACGAGCAGTACTTC. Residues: CASSLAGDAYEQYF.

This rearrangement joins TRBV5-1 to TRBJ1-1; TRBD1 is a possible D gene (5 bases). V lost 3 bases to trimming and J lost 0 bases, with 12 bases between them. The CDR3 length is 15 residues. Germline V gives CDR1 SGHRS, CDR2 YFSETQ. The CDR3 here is CASSWGGRMNTEAFF. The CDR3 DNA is TGCGCCAGCAGCTGGGGGGGAAGGATGAACACTGAAGCTTTCTTT.

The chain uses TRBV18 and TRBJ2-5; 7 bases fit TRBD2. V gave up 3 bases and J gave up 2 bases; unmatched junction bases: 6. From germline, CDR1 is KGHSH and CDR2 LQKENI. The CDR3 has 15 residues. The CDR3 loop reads CASSPRLAAQETQYF. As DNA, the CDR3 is TGTGCCAGCTCACCTCGGCTAGCGGCTCAAGAGACCCAGTACTTC.

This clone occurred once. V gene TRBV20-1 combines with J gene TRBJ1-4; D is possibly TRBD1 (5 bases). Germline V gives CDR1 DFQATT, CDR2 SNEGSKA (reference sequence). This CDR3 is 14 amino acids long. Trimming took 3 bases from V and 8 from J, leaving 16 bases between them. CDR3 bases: TGCAGTGCTAGTAATCGGGGGTGGAGGGAAAAACTGTTTTTT. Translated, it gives CSASNRGWREKLFF.

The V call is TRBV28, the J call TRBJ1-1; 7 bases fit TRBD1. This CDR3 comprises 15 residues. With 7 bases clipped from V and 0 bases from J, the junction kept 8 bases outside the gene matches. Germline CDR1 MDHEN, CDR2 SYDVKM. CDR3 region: CASTLQGQLNTEAFF. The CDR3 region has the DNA TGTGCCAGCACCCTACAGGGACAGTTGAACACTGAAGCTTTCTTT. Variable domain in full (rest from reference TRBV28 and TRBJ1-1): DVKVTQSSRYLVKRTGEKVFLECVQDMDHENMFWYRQDPGLGLRLIYFSYDVKMKEKGDIPEGYSVSREKKERFSLILESASTNQTSMYLCASTLQGQLNTEAFFGQGTRLTVV.

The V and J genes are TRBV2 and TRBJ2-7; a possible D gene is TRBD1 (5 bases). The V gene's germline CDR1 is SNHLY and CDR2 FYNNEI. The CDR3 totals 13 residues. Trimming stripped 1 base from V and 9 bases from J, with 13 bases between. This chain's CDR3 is CASSEGLGVGQYF. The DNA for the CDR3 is TGTGCCAGCAGTGAAGGGCTAGGGGTAGGGCAGTACTTC.

This CDR3 reads CAWSGLAADTQYF. For the CDR3, the DNA is TGTGCCTGGAGTGGGCTAGCGGCAGATACGCAGTATTTT. V and J are TRBV30 and TRBJ2-3, with TRBD2 identical over 7 bases. After removal of 1 base from V and 4 bases from J, the junction contained 2 bases not matched to a gene. The CDR3 consists of 13 residues. Per the germline V gene, CDR1 is GTSNPN and CDR2 is SVGIG (reference sequence).

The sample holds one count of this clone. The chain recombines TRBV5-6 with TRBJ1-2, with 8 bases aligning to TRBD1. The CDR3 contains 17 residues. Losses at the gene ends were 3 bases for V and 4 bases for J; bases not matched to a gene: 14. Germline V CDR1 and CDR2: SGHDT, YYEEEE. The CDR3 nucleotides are TGTGCCAGCAGCTCTGGAACCTATACAGGACAGGGCTATGGCTACACCTTC. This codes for CASSSGTYTGQGYGYTF.

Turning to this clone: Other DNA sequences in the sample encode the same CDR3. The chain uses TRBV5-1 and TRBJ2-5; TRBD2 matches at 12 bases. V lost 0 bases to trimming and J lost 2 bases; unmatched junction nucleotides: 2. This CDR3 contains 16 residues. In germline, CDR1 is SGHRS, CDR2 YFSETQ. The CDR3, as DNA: TGCGCCAGCAGCTTGGCGCTAGCGGGGGGGCAAGAGACCCAGTACTTC. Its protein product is CASSLALAGGQETQYF.

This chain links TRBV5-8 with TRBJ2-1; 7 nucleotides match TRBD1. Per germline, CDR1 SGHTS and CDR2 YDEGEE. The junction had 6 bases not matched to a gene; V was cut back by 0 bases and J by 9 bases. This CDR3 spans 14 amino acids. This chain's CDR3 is CASSLGRQGPEQFF. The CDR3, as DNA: TGTGCCAGCAGCTTGGGACGACAGGGACCTGAGCAGTTCTTC.

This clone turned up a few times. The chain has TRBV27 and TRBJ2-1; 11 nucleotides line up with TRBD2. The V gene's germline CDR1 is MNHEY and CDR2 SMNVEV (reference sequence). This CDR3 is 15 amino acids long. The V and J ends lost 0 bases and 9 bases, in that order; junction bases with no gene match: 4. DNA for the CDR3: TGTGCCAGCAGTTTATCGGGACTAGCGGTGCTTGAGCAGTTCTTC. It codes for CASSLSGLAVLEQFF.

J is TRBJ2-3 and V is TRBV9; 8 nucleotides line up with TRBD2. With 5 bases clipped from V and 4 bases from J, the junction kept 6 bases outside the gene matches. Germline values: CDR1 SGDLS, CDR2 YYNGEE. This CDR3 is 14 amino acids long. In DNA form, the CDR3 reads TGTGCCAGCAGGCCGGGGGGGGGCCCAGATACGCAGTATTTT. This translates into CASRPGGGPDTQYF.

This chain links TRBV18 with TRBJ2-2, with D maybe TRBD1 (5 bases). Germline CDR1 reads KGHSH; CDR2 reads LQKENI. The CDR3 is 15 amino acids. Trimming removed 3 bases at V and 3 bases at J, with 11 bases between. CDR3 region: CASSPLRDYTGELFF. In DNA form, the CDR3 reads TGTGCCAGCTCACCCCTCAGGGATTACACCGGGGAGCTGTTTTTT.